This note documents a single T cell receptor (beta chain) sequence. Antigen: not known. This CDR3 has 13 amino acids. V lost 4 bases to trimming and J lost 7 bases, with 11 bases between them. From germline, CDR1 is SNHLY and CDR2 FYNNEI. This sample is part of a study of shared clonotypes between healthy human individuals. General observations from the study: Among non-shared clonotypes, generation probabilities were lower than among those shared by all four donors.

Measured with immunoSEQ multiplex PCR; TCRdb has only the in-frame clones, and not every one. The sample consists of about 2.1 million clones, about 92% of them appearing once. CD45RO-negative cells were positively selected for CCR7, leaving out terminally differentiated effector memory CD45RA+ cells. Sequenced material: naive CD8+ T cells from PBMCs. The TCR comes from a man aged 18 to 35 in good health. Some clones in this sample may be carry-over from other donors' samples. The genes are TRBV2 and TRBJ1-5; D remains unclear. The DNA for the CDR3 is TGTGCCAGCAGTGCCGGGGTCTACCAGCCCCAGCATTTT. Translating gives CASSAGVYQPQHF. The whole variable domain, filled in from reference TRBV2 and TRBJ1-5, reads EPEVTQTPSHQVTQMGQEVILRCVPISNHLYFYWYRQILGQKVEFLVSFYNNEISEKSEIFDDQFSVERPDGSNFTLKIRSTKLEDSAMYFCASSAGVYQPQHFGDGTRLSIL.